A single sample gave rise to the 4 T cell receptor beta chains below, sequenced in a study of CD8 T cells in ankylosing spondylitis (dated by TCRdb to the late 2010s). Library preparation was by 5' RACE. Instrument on record: Illumina HiSeq 2500. TCRdb took the public reads, trimmed them with fastp at Q25, ran MiXCR for clone calling and kept in-frame beta chains. Identical CDR3 proteins give one entry, which carries the most common genes and DNA. Here the sample has some 240,000 distinct CDR3 sequences; under 20% occur a single time. Approximately 33% of the sample comes from the top ten. The sequenced sample consisted of blood, either unsorted or a sorted T cell fraction (not recorded which). The receptors were sampled from a male donor with ankylosing spondylitis or in good health (not recorded which).

V gene TRBV27 combines with J gene TRBJ1-5; 11 positions match TRBD1. From germline, CDR1 is MNHEY and CDR2 SMNVEV (reference sequence). The CDR3 consists of 15 residues. The junction had 7 bases not matched to a gene; V was cut back by 8 bases and J by 4 bases. CDR3 DNA sequence: TGTGCCAGCTCCATCGGGACAGGGGGAAATCAGCCCCAGCATTTT. As protein: CASSIGTGGNQPQHF.

The rearrangement joins TRBV6-1 to TRBJ2-3, with TRBD2 matching 16 bases. CDR3 length: 18 residues. CDR1 is MNHNS, CDR2 SASEGT, per germline. V shed 8 bases and J 3 bases; nucleotides not matched to a gene: 11. DNA of the CDR3: TGTGCCAGCCCAACGGGGGGACTAGCGGGAGGGCCAACAGATACGCAGTATTTT. It yields the protein CASPTGGLAGGPTDTQYF.

This clonotype was counted only a few times. The chain uses TRBV29-1 and TRBJ2-1, with a possible D match to TRBD2 (6 bases). Trimming left V 2 bases short and J 4 bases short, with 12 bases between. Germline assignment: CDR1 SQVTM and CDR2 ANQGSEA. The CDR3 has 14 amino acids. CDR3 DNA: TGCAGCGTTGAATGGCGGGACCAATACAATGAGCAGTTCTTC. Translating gives CSVEWRDQYNEQFF.

The chain carries TRBV6-5 and TRBJ2-7; the D is unclear. The CDR3 totals 17 residues. Trimming pared 3 bases from V and 3 bases from J, leaving 21 bases between. Germline V gives CDR1 MNHEY, CDR2 SVGAGI. CDR3: CASSYNGETAFNYEQYF. DNA for the CDR3: TGTGCCAGCAGTTATAACGGAGAAACCGCATTTAACTACGAGCAGTACTTC.